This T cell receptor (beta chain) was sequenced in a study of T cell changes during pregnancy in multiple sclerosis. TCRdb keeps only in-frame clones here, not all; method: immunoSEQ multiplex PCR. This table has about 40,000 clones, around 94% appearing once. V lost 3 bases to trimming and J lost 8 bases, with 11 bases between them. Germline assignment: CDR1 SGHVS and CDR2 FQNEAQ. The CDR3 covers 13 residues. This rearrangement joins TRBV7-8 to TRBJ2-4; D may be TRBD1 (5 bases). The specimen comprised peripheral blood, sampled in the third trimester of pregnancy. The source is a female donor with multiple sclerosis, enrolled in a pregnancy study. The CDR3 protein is CASSFGRGDIQYF. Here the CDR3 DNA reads TGTGCCAGCAGCTTTGGAAGGGGTGACATTCAGTACTTC.